Shown below are 29 T cell receptor beta chains from a single sample sequenced in a study of CD8+ T cells in alopecia areata. Extraction and reverse transcription of RNA yielded cDNA as the sequencing template. Here immunoSEQ multiplex PCR was the method, and the copy in TCRdb shows in-frame clones only, minus some. The data contain 150,000 to 190,000 clones, around half of them singletons. Sequenced here: CD8+ T cells sorted from blood, sampled at week 0. The receptor set was obtained from a human donor with alopecia areata.

The rearrangement joins TRBV29-1 to TRBJ1-2; D remains unclear. Trimming removed 7 bases at V and 6 bases at J, with 21 bases between. This CDR3 spans 14 amino acids. The germline V gene encodes CDR1 SQVTM and CDR2 ANQGSEA. CDR3 in amino acids: CSAAKGSFLDGYTF. The CDR3, as DNA: TGCAGCGCTGCGAAGGGAAGTTTTTTAGATGGCTACACCTTC.

The V gene is TRBV4-3, the J gene TRBJ2-3, with TRBD2 identical over 8 bases. The germline V gene has CDR1 LGHNA and CDR2 YSLEER. The V segment lost 0 bases and the J segment 2 bases; nucleotides outside the gene matches: 10. The CDR3 sequence is 18 residues long. CDR3 sequence (DNA): TGCGCCAGCAGCCAAGAAAAAGCGGGGGAAGGTATCACAGATACGCAGTATTTT. Translating it yields CASSQEKAGEGITDTQYF.

V usage is TRBV10-3 and J usage is TRBJ2-7; D perhaps matches TRBD1 (6 bases). The CDR3 runs 13 residues. CDR1 and CDR2 from the germline V gene are ENHRY and SYGVKD. The ends were cut back, 8 bases at V and 0 bases at J, with 11 bases in the middle. The CDR3 bases are TGTGCCATCGGACCGGACAGCTCCTACGAGCAGTACTTC. This sequence encodes CAIGPDSSYEQYF.

This clone appeared a few times. This chain connects TRBV25-1 to TRBJ2-7; a weak D match, TRBD1 (6 bases). Between the trimmed V and J ends, which lost 4 bases and 2 bases, there was a span of 12 bases. The germline CDR1 and CDR2 sequences are MGHDK and SYGVNS. The CDR3 totals 14 residues. DNA for the CDR3: TGTGCCAGCAGTGGAAGGGACAATCCCTACGAGCAGTACTTC. This gives the protein CASSGRDNPYEQYF.

This rearrangement joins TRBV9 to TRBJ2-1, with TRBD2 identical over 9 bases. The CDR3 covers 14 residues. Germline CDR1 and CDR2: SGDLS and YYNGEE. Trimming took 3 bases from V and 5 from J; bases not matched to a gene: 3. Written as DNA, the CDR3 is TGTGCCAGCAGCGCTAGCGGGGTTGACAATGAGCAGTTCTTC. The encoded protein is CASSASGVDNEQFF.

The chain couples TRBV13 to TRBJ2-7; 8 bases align to TRBD2. CDR1 PRHDT and CDR2 FYEKMQ come from the germline V gene (reference sequence). Germline trimming cut 5 bases from V and 2 bases from J; bases unmatched to any gene: 8. There are 15 residues in the CDR3. The CDR3 sequence: CASSRRGGPTYEQYF. CDR3 DNA: TGTGCCAGCAGCCGCCGCGGGGGGCCCACCTACGAGCAGTACTTC. The full variable domain, completed using reference TRBV13 and TRBJ2-7, is AAGVIQSPRHLIKEKRETATLKCYPIPRHDTVYWYQQGPGQDPQFLISFYEKMQSDKGSIPDRFSAQQFSDYHSELNMSSLELGDSALYFCASSRRGGPTYEQYFGPGTRLTVT.

This clone was detected a few times. This chain uses TRBV10-3 with TRBJ2-3; 8 bases match TRBD1. The CDR3 runs 14 residues. The germline V gene has CDR1 ENHRY and CDR2 SYGVKD. With V trimmed by 6 bases and J by 2 bases, 4 bases remained unmatched. CDR3 DNA: TGTGCCATCAGCGGACAGGGAATCACAGATACGCAGTATTTT. Amino acid sequence: CAISGQGITDTQYF.

DNA for the CDR3: TGTGCCAGCAGCTTGGCGCGGAACACTGAAGCTTTCTTT. Protein product: CASSLARNTEAFF. The chain couples TRBV5-6 to TRBJ1-1, with no clear D. The germline V and J ends were trimmed by 0 bases and 1 base, with 4 bases remaining between them. In germline, CDR1 is SGHDT, CDR2 YYEEEE. This CDR3 spans 13 amino acids.

V is TRBV5-1 and J is TRBJ2-2, with TRBD1 matching 7 bases. Trimming cost V 4 bases and J 0 bases; bases outside gene matches: 3. This CDR3 is built from 15 residues. From germline, CDR1 is SGHRS and CDR2 YFSETQ. The CDR3 region is CASSPGQPNTGELFF. The DNA for the CDR3 is TGCGCCAGCAGCCCGGGACAGCCGAACACCGGGGAGCTGTTTTTT.

The rearrangement joins TRBV13 to TRBJ1-1; D unclear. Between the trimmed V and J ends, which lost 5 bases and 3 bases, there was a span of 7 bases. Germline CDR1 is PRHDT and CDR2 is FYEKMQ (reference sequence). This CDR3 is built from 12 residues. CDR3 nucleotide sequence: TGTGCCAGCAGCCTAAGTGACACTGAAGCTTTCTTT. It yields the protein CASSLSDTEAFF.

The gene calls are TRBV29-1 and TRBJ2-7, with 11 bases lining up with TRBD2. This CDR3 has 16 amino acids. V shed 2 bases and J 2 bases; nucleotides not matched to a gene: 8. Germline V lookup: CDR1 SQVTM, CDR2 ANQGSEA. CDR3 region: CSVENPLAGGPYEQYF. The CDR3, as DNA: TGCAGCGTTGAAAACCCTCTAGCGGGGGGTCCCTACGAGCAGTACTTC.

V and J are TRBV6-1 and TRBJ2-3; TRBD1 or TRBD2 may be the D gene (5 bases each). The CDR3 has 15 amino acids. Germline V gene sequence: CDR1 MNHNS, CDR2 SASEGT. V dropped 7 bases and J dropped 4 bases, with 18 bases sitting between them. CDR3 in amino acids: CASMGPSRASDTQYF. DNA of the CDR3: TGTGCCAGCATGGGGCCTAGCAGGGCGTCAGATACGCAGTATTTT.

This chain joins TRBV19 and TRBJ1-5; D is unclear. Germline lookup yields CDR1 LNHDA and CDR2 SQIVND (reference sequence). The V and J ends lost 3 bases and 2 bases respectively, with 11 bases between them. The CDR3 extends over 15 amino acids. Written as DNA, the CDR3 is TGTGCCAGTAGTATGATGTTGTCAGGCAATCAGCCCCAGCATTTT. It encodes CASSMMLSGNQPQHF.

This clone was seen a few times. This chain joins TRBV13 and TRBJ2-7, with 8 nucleotides matching TRBD1. The CDR3 contains 12 residues. Trimming removed 5 bases from V and 7 bases from J; junction bases left unmatched: 4. Germline CDR1 is PRHDT and CDR2 is FYEKMQ (reference sequence). The CDR3 protein is CASSPDREEQYF. The CDR3, as DNA: TGTGCCAGCAGCCCGGACAGGGAGGAGCAGTACTTC.

This clone came up once. The chain is built from TRBV9 and TRBJ1-5, with 10 bases lining up with TRBD1. V shed 4 bases and J 5 bases; nucleotides not matched to a gene: 12. Germline V gene data show CDR1 as SGDLS and CDR2 as YYNGEE. CDR3 size: 17 residues. The CDR3 nucleotides are TGTGCCAGCAGCTTTTTTTCGACAGGGGGCATCGATCAGCCCCAGCATTTT. Its translation is CASSFFSTGGIDQPQHF.

The CDR3 coding sequence is TGTGCCAGCAGCTTCTTCCTTTCAGGGGAGAACACTGAAGCTTTCTTT. Translation: CASSFFLSGENTEAFF. J is TRBJ1-1 and V is TRBV7-8; D is perhaps TRBD1 (6 bases). Germline CDR1 reads SGHVS; CDR2 reads FQNEAQ. The CDR3 sequence is 16 residues long. V lost 3 bases to trimming and J lost 1 base, with 15 bases between them.

This clone was seen only a few times. V is TRBV7-9 and J is TRBJ2-7; D might be TRBD2 (5 bases). The V gene's germline CDR1 is SEHNR and CDR2 FQNEAQ (reference sequence). V lost 11 bases, J lost 0 bases, and 14 bases lay in between. The CDR3 sequence is 13 residues long. As DNA, the CDR3 is TGTGCCCTATCGGCGGGCAGCTCCTACGAGCAGTACTTC. It is translated as CALSAGSSYEQYF.

The chain couples TRBV7-2 to TRBJ2-7; maybe TRBD1 (6 bases). The germline CDR1 and CDR2 sequences are SGHTA and FQGNSA. Trimming took 5 bases from V and 0 from J, leaving 17 bases between them. The CDR3 is made up of 16 amino acids. The CDR3 protein is CASSGSQGLSSYEQYF. The CDR3 DNA reads TGTGCCAGCAGCGGTTCACAGGGTCTGTCCTCCTACGAGCAGTACTTC.

This clone was seen only a few times. The V call is TRBV7-2, the J call TRBJ1-1; 9 bases agree with TRBD1. The CDR3 spans 14 residues. Unmatched junction bases numbered 5, after V lost 5 bases and J lost 4 bases. The germline CDR1 and CDR2 sequences are SGHTA and FQGNSA. This CDR3 is CASSAGQGSTEAFF. CDR3 DNA sequence: TGTGCCAGCAGCGCGGGACAGGGTTCCACTGAAGCTTTCTTT. The whole variable domain, filled in from reference TRBV7-2 and TRBJ1-1, reads GAGVSQSPSNKVTEKGKDVELRCDPISGHTALYWYRQSLGQGLEFLIYFQGNSAPDKSGLPSDRFSAERTGGSVSTLTIQRTQQEDSAVYLCASSAGQGSTEAFFGQGTRLTVV.

The chain links TRBV29-1 to TRBJ1-2; 9 bases line up with TRBD1. This CDR3 contains 15 residues. Germline CDR1 SQVTM, CDR2 ANQGSEA. J lost 4 bases, V lost 3 bases, and 9 bases had no gene match. CDR3 nucleotides: TGCAGCGTTGACGGCGACAGGGGGTCCCCCTATGGCTACACCTTC. It specifies CSVDGDRGSPYGYTF.

The chain employs TRBV9 and TRBJ2-6; D not certain. Trimming cost V 3 bases and J 0 bases, with 16 bases left between them. Per the germline V gene, CDR1 is SGDLS and CDR2 is YYNGEE. CDR3 length: 18 residues. CDR3 in amino acids: CASSGGSTDSSGANVLTF. CDR3 nucleotides: TGTGCCAGCAGCGGGGGATCGACGGATAGCTCTGGGGCCAACGTCCTGACTTTC.

V usage is TRBV19 and J usage is TRBJ2-4; 10 bases are shared with TRBD1. With V trimmed by 5 bases and J by 8 bases, 9 bases remained unmatched. Per the germline V gene, CDR1 is LNHDA and CDR2 is SQIVND (reference sequence). The CDR3 runs 15 residues. Here the CDR3 reads CASSPDRGRVDIQYF. The CDR3 coding sequence is TGTGCCAGTAGTCCGGACAGGGGGAGAGTGGACATTCAGTACTTC.

The sample holds a few counts of this clone. This chain joins TRBV29-1 and TRBJ2-1; 11 bases map to TRBD1. The germline V gene has CDR1 SQVTM and CDR2 ANQGSEA. Trimming cost V 2 bases and J 5 bases; bases outside gene matches: 5. There are 15 residues in the CDR3. CDR3 DNA sequence: TGCAGCGTTGAACTACCGGGACAGGGGGACAATGAGCAGTTCTTC. This gives the protein CSVELPGQGDNEQFF.

The chain is built from TRBV2 and TRBJ2-1, with D possibly matching TRBD1 (6 bases). This CDR3 has 13 residues. Trimming took 7 bases from V and 5 from J, leaving 12 bases between them. In germline, CDR1 is SNHLY, CDR2 FYNNEI. The CDR3 DNA sequence: TGTGCCAGCAAACTGACAGGTAACAATGAGCAGTTCTTC. Translating gives CASKLTGNNEQFF.

The rearrangement uses TRBV25-1 and TRBJ2-2; no reliable D call. The germline V gene has CDR1 MGHDK and CDR2 SYGVNS. This CDR3 region has 11 residues. The V gene lost 6 bases and the J gene lost 7 bases, with 6 bases spanning the gap. CDR3 region: CASRLGGELFF. The CDR3 DNA sequence: TGTGCCAGCAGACTCGGCGGGGAGCTGTTTTTT. The whole variable domain, remainder taken from reference TRBV25-1 and TRBJ2-2, is EADIYQTPRYLVIGTGKKITLECSQTMGHDKMYWYQQDPGMELHLIHYSYGVNSTEKGDLSSESTVSRIRTEHFPLTLESARPSHTSQYLCASRLGGELFFGEGSRLTVL.

This clone has a handful of counts. The genes are TRBV14 and TRBJ2-1; 11 nucleotides align to TRBD2. The CDR3 is 16 residues long. The trim removed 4 bases at V and 1 base at J, leaving 3 bases unmatched. Germline-derived CDR1 and CDR2 are SGHDN and FVKESK. In nucleotides, the CDR3 is TGTGCCAGCAGCCGGACTAGCGGGCCGTCCTACAATGAGCAGTTCTTC. It is translated as CASSRTSGPSYNEQFF.

The genes are TRBV29-1 and TRBJ1-1; no clear D. V lost 7 bases to trimming and J lost 3 bases, with 18 bases between them. This CDR3 comprises 14 residues. Germline CDR1 reads SQVTM; CDR2 reads ANQGSEA. In DNA, the CDR3 is TGCAGCGCCACGACGCGAGGTAGAGACACTGAAGCTTTCTTT. It specifies CSATTRGRDTEAFF. Supplemented by reference TRBV29-1 and TRBJ1-1, the full variable domain reads SAVISQKPSRDICQRGTSLTIQCQVDSQVTMMFWYRQQPGQSLTLIATANQGSEATYESGFVIDKFPISRPNLTFSTLTVSNMSPEDSSIYLCSATTRGRDTEAFFGQGTRLTVV.

This clone has just a few counts. The chain has TRBV13 and TRBJ2-7, with TRBD1 identical over 7 bases. With 3 bases clipped from V and 7 bases from J, the junction kept 9 bases outside the gene matches. Per the germline V gene, CDR1 is PRHDT and CDR2 is FYEKMQ (reference sequence). The CDR3 is made up of 14 amino acids. The CDR3 loop is CASSLVGGKREQYF. CDR3 sequence (DNA): TGTGCCAGCAGCTTGGTAGGGGGCAAGAGAGAGCAGTACTTC.

This clone was recorded only once. The chain couples TRBV4-1 to TRBJ2-3; 16 bases line up with TRBD2. V was clipped by 3 bases and J by 2 bases; unmatched bases: 11. The CDR3 length is 20 residues. The germline V gene encodes CDR1 MGHRA and CDR2 YSYEKL. The CDR3 reads CASSHEGTSGGAGPTDTQYF. The CDR3 nucleotides read TGCGCCAGCAGCCACGAAGGGACTAGCGGGGGGGCCGGGCCCACAGATACGCAGTATTTT.